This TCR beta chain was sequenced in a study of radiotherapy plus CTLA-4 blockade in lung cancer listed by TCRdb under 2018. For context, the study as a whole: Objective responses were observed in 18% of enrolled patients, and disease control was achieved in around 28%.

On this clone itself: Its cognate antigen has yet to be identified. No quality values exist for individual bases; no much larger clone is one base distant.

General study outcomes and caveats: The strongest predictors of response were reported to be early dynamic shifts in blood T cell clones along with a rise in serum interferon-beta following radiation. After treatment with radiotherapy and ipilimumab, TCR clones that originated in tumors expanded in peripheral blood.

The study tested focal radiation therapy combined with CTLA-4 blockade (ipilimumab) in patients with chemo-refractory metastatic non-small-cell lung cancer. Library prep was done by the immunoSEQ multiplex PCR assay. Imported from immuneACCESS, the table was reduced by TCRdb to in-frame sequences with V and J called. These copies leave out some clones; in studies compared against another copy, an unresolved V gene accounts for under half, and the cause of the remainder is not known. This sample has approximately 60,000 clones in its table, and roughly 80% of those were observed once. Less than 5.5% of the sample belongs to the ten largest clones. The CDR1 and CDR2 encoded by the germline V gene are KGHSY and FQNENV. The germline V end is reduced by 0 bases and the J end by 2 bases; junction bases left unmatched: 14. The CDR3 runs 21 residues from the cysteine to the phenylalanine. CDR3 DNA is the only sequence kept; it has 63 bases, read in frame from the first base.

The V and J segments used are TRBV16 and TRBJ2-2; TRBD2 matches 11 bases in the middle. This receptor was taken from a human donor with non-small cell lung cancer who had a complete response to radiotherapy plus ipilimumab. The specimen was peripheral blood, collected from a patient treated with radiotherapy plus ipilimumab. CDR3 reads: CASSQSGRRQTSGSNTGELFF. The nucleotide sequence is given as TGTGCCAGCAGCCAATCGGGCAGGAGACAAACTAGCGGGAGTAACACCGGGGAGCTGTTTTTT.